The 2 T cell receptor beta chains given below trace back to one sample, sequenced in a study of cytotoxic CD8 clonotypes in ibrutinib-treated CLL. Clones were sequenced by immunoSEQ multiplex PCR, and TCRdb holds only the in-frame ones, with some missing. The sample records over 40,000 clones, approximately 82% being singletons. Material: PBMCs, obtained after 24 months of ibrutinib treatment. The origin of the receptors is a human donor with chronic lymphocytic leukemia.

The chain uses TRBV11-2 and TRBJ1-2; D is undetermined. The CDR3 extends over 15 amino acids. Germline assignment: CDR1 SGHAT and CDR2 FQNNGV. V gave up 4 bases and J gave up 8 bases, with 20 bases separating them. CDR3 DNA sequence: TGTGCCAGCAGCTCCCGTCTTACGGCCGGGCGCGGCTACACCTTC. It is translated as CASSSRLTAGRGYTF.

The rearrangement uses TRBV25-1 and TRBJ2-5, with 8 bases aligning to TRBD1. The CDR3 totals 16 residues. CDR1 is MGHDK and CDR2 is SYGVNS in the germline V gene. V lost 4 bases to trimming and J lost 0 bases; unmatched junction nucleotides: 7. CDR3 in DNA: TGTGCCAGCAGTGGGCTGACAGGGGAGTACCAAGAGACCCAGTACTTC. Amino acids: CASSGLTGEYQETQYF.